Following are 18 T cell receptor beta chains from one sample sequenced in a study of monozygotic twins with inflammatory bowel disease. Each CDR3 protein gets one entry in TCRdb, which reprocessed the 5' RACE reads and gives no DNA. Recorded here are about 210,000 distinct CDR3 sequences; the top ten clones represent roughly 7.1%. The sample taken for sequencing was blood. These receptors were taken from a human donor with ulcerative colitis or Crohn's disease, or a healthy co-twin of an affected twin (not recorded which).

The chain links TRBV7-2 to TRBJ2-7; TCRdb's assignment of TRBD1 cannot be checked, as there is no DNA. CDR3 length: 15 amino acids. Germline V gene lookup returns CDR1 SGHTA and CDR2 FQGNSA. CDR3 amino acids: CASSYDRGETYEQYF.

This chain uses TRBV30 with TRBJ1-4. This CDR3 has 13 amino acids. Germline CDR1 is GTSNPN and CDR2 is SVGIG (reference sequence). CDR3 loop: CAYQGIGREKLFF. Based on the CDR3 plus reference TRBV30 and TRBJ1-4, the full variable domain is SQTIHQWPATLVQPVGSPLSLECTVEGTSNPNLYWYRQAAGRGLQLLFYSVGIGQISSEVPQNLSASRPQDRQFILSSKKLLLSDSGFYLCAYQGIGREKLFFGSGTQLSVL.

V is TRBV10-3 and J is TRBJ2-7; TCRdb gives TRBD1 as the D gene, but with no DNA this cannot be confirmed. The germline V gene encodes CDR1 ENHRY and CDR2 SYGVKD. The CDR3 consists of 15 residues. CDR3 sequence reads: CAISDRGTGSVVQYF.

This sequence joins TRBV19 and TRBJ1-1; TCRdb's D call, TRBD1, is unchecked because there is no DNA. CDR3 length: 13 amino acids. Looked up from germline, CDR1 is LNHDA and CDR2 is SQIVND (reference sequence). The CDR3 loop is CASSNPGQGEAFF.

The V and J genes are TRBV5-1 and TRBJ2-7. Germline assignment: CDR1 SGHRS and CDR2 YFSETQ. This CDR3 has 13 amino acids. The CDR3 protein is CASSEAGAHEQYF.

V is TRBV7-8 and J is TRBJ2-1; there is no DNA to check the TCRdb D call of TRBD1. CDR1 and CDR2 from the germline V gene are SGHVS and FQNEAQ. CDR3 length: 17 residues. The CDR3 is CASSFQGGDPGYNEQFF.

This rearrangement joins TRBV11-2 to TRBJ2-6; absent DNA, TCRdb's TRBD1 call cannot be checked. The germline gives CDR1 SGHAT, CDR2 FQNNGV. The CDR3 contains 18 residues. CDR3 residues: CASSLNFPGPGGANVLTF. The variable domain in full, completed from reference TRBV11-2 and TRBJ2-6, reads EAGVAQSPRYKIIEKRQSVAFWCNPISGHATLYWYQQILGQGPKLLIQFQNNGVVDDSQLPKDRFSAERLKGVDSTLKIQPAKLEDSAVYLCASSLNFPGPGGANVLTFGAGSRLTVL.

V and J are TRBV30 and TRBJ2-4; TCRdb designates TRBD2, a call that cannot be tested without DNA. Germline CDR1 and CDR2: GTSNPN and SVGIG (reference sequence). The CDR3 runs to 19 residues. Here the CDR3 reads CAWSVLGLAGGPAKNTQYF.

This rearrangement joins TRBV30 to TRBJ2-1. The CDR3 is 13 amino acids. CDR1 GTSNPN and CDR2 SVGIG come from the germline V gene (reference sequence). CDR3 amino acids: CAWSPDWYNEQFF.

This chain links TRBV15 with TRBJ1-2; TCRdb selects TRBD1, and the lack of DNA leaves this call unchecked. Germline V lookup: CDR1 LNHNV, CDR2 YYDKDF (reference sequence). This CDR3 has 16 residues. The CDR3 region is CATSRDRAGYDAGYTF.

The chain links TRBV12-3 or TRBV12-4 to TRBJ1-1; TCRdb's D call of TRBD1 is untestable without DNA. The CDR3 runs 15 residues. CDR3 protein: CASSLVEGTNTEAFF.

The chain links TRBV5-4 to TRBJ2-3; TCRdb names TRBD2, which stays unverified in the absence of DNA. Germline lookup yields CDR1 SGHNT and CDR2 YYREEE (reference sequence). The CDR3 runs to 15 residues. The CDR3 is CASSFSGGTTDTQYF.

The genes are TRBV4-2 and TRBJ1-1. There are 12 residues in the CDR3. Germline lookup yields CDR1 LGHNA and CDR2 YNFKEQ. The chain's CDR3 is CASSQVGAEAFF.

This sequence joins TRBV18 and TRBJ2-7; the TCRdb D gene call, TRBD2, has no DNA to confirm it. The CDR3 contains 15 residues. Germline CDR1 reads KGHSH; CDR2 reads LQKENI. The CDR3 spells CASSLLFSGSYEQYF.

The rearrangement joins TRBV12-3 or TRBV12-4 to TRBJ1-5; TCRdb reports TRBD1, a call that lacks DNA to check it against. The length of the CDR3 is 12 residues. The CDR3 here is CASTGFNQPQHF.

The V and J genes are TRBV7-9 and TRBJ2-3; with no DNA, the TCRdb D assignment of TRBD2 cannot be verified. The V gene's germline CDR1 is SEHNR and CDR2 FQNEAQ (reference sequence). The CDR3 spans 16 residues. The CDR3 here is CASSLELAGGPHTQYF.

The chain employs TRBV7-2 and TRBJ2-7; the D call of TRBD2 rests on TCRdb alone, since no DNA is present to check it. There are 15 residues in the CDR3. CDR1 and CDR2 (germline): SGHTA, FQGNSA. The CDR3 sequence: CASSLISSGEYEQYF.

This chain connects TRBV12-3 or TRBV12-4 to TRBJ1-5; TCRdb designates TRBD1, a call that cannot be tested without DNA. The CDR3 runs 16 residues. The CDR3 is CASSYPGTGDNQPQHF.